These T cell receptor beta chains were read from a single sample in a study of blood T cell repertoires in COVID-19. Assay: immunoSEQ multiplex PCR; the TCRdb copy retains only in-frame clones and omits some. The table records approximately 200,000 clones, roughly 80% of them present only once. Material: peripheral blood. These receptors originate from a woman in her twenties or thirties who had recovered from COVID-19. Both conserved end residues are part of each CDR3. A D gene is named only where the DNA matches it firmly. A clone size is listed for some rows: how often the clone was seen (once, few, many), or a class if it is expanded.

clone_size j_call v_call d_call cdr3_nt cdr3_aa
NA TRBJ2-2 TRBV4-2 TRBD2 TGTGCCAGCAGCCAAGGGACTAGCGGGAGGCGGGGCACCGGGGAGCTGTTTTTT CASSQGTSGRRGTGELFF
NA TRBJ2-7 TRBV12-5 NA TGTGCTAGTGGGGTGGACAGAAAGTACGAGCAGTACTTC CASGVDRKYEQYF
NA TRBJ1-6 TRBV19 NA TGTGCCACGAAACAAAGCTCCTATAATTCACCCCTCCACTTT CATKQSSYNSPLHF
NA TRBJ2-5 TRBV5-5 NA TGTGCCAGCAGCTTGGCGTACCAAGAGACCCAGTACTTC CASSLAYQETQYF
few TRBJ1-5 TRBV11-2 TRBD1 TGTGCCAGCAGCACCCGACAGGGGAATCAGCCCCAGCATTTT CASSTRQGNQPQHF
NA TRBJ2-1 TRBV30 TRBD2 TGTGCCTTTCTAGCGGGAGGCAAGGAGCAGTTCTTC CAFLAGGKEQFF
NA TRBJ2-7 TRBV11-2 TRBD2 TGTGCCAGCAGCCCTCGGACTAGCGCAGCCTACGAGCAGTACTTC CASSPRTSAAYEQYF
NA TRBJ1-4 TRBV28 NA TGTGCCAGCAGTTTCAACAGAGCAACTAATGAAAAACTGTTTTTT CASSFNRATNEKLFF
NA TRBJ2-1 TRBV5-4 TRBD2 TGTGCCAGCAGCGGCGGACTAGCGGTCTACAATGAGCAGTTCTTC CASSGGLAVYNEQFF
NA TRBJ1-1 TRBV6-5 NA TGTGCCAGCACTCCGCAGGGTAGTCGGAACACTGAAGCTTTCTTT CASTPQGSRNTEAFF
NA TRBJ2-1 TRBV28 NA TGTGCCAGCAGTTTTGCCTGGCAAAACAATGAGCAGTTCTTC CASSFAWQNNEQFF
NA TRBJ2-7 TRBV5-1 NA TGCGCCAGCAAGGTCACAGGTAACGAGCAGTACTTC CASKVTGNEQYF
NA TRBJ1-6 TRBV10-1 NA TGCGCCAGCAGTGAGTCGCGGGCTAATAATTCACCCCTCCACTTT CASSESRANNSPLHF
NA TRBJ2-1 TRBV7-2 NA TGTGCCAGCAGCTTAGCGGGAGTCCCATACAATGAGCAGTTCTTC CASSLAGVPYNEQFF
once TRBJ1-4 TRBV7-9 TRBD1 TGTGCCAGCAGCGGCGGCAGGGGGAGTGTAAAACTGTTTTTT CASSGGRGSVKLFF
NA TRBJ2-3 TRBV5-4 TRBD2 TGTGCCAGCAGCTCCGCGACTAGCGGGTTCACAGATACGCAGTATTTT CASSSATSGFTDTQYF
NA TRBJ1-6 TRBV9 TRBD1 TGTGCCAGCAGCCTTGGGACAGGGGTATCACCCCTCCACTTT CASSLGTGVSPLHF
once TRBJ2-3 TRBV28 NA TGTGCCAGCAGCCCCCCTTCAGGCACAGATACGCAGTATTTT CASSPPSGTDTQYF
NA TRBJ1-6 TRBV7-2 NA TGTGCCAGCAGCTTACAGGGAAGCGATAATTCACCCCTCCACTTT CASSLQGSDNSPLHF
NA TRBJ2-6 TRBV28 NA TGTGCCAGCCTCCCCCGCGGGTTGGCCAACGTCCTGACTTTC CASLPRGLANVLTF
NA TRBJ1-2 TRBV4-2 TRBD1 TGTGCCAGCAGCCAAGATGCCGGGACAGGGAGGGCCTATGGCTACACCTTC CASSQDAGTGRAYGYTF
NA TRBJ2-7 TRBV5-6 NA TGTGCCAGCAGCCTAGGGACAACTAACCGGGATTACGAGCAGTACTTC CASSLGTTNRDYEQYF
NA TRBJ2-1 TRBV28 NA TGTGCCAGCAGTTTAAGCAGTTCCCAAGTACGGGTTTTTTTTGATGAGCAGTTCTTC CASSLSSSQVRVFFDEQFF
once TRBJ2-1 TRBV7-3 NA TGTGCCAGCAGCTCCTCGGGTAGAAATGAGCAGTTCTTC CASSSSGRNEQFF
once TRBJ2-1 TRBV7-3 TRBD2 TGTGCCAGCAGCCTCCATAGCGGGAGGCCTGTCCCAAACAATGAGCAGTTCTTC CASSLHSGRPVPNNEQFF
once TRBJ2-4 TRBV9 TRBD1 TGTGCCAGCAGCCCTCGGGACAGGGGGTTTAACGGCAAAAACATTCAGTACTTC CASSPRDRGFNGKNIQYF
NA TRBJ2-3 TRBV27 TRBD2 TGTGCCAGCAGTCGAGCGGGAGCGGGGGGAGATACGCAGTATTTT CASSRAGAGGDTQYF
NA TRBJ2-6 TRBV10-3 NA TGTGCCATCAGTGAAAACCCTCAGGGGGCCAACGTCCTGACTTTC CAISENPQGANVLTF
many TRBJ1-2 TRBV2 TRBD1 TGTGCCAGCAGAGGACAGGATCGCTATGGCTACACCTTC CASRGQDRYGYTF
NA TRBJ1-2 TRBV28 NA TGTGCCAGCAGTTCGGACAGCACCTATGGCTACACCTTC CASSSDSTYGYTF
NA TRBJ1-1 TRBV2 NA TGTGCCAGCAGTGCGGGTCGGCTGACCACTGAAGCTTTCTTT CASSAGRLTTEAFF
NA TRBJ1-2 TRBV27 NA TGTGCCAGCAGTACTCTCACAGGGAGAGGCTACACCTTC CASSTLTGRGYTF
NA TRBJ1-1 TRBV2 TRBD1 TGTGCCAGCAGTGAAAGTCGTCAGGGGGCTGAAGCTTTCTTT CASSESRQGAEAFF
NA TRBJ1-2 TRBV27 TRBD1 TGTGCCAGCAGTAGCGGCAGGGGGCGAGACTATGGCTACACCTTC CASSSGRGRDYGYTF
NA TRBJ2-7 TRBV28 NA TGTGCCAGCAGGGTGACTAACTCCTACGAGCAGTACTTC CASRVTNSYEQYF
many TRBJ1-1 TRBV14 TRBD1 TGTGCCAGCAGCCCGAGAGGGGACAGCGTAGAAGCTTTCTTT CASSPRGDSVEAFF
NA TRBJ2-2 TRBV2 NA TGTGCCAGCAGCATCCAGAACACCGGGGAGCTGTTTTTT CASSIQNTGELFF
once TRBJ1-5 TRBV30 NA TGTGCCTGGAGTGGAGCAGGAACCGCCAATCAGCCCCAGCATTTT CAWSGAGTANQPQHF
NA TRBJ2-1 TRBV6-1 TRBD2 TGTGCCAGCAGTGCTCCCGGGACTAGCGGGAGTAGGGGTGAGCAGTTCTTC CASSAPGTSGSRGEQFF
NA TRBJ2-5 TRBV30 TRBD1 TGTGCCCTGTCGGGACAGGTTAAGACCCAGTACTTC CALSGQVKTQYF
NA TRBJ2-1 TRBV10-3 TRBD1 TGTGCCATCAGCCGACAGGGCAGCTCCTACAATGAGCAGTTCTTC CAISRQGSSYNEQFF
NA TRBJ2-7 TRBV21-1 NA TGTGCCAGCAGCGCTTGGACAGGGGGTTCCTACGAGCAGTACTTC CASSAWTGGSYEQYF
NA TRBJ1-5 TRBV19 NA TGTGCCAGTAGCCCGACAGAAAATCAGCCCCAGCATTTT CASSPTENQPQHF
NA TRBJ1-1 TRBV5-1 NA TGCGCCAGCAGCTTGGCCTCGGGTTCTGAAGCTTTCTTT CASSLASGSEAFF